The rows below give T cell receptor beta chains drawn from one sample of a study of vaccination and CD4 T cells after COVID-19. TCRdb called the PCR reads again in MiXCR, with one record for every CDR3 protein. The table records approximately 21,000 distinct CDR3 sequences, approximately 50% of them present only once. Which antigens these TCRs recognize remains unknown. The sequenced material came from cultured CD4+ T cells from blood. The receptors stem from a human donor with COVID-19. CDR3s include the opening cysteine and the closing phenylalanine or tryptophan. A D gene is named only where the DNA matches it firmly. Rows give clone size only sometimes, using once, few, many, or a class for an expanded clone.

abundance: few; v_gene: TRBV19; d_gene: NA; j_gene: TRBJ1-5; CDR3aa: CASSDTGSQNQPQHF; CDR3nt: TGTGCCAGTAGTGATACAGGTTCCCAGAATCAGCCCCAGCATTTT
abundance: NA; v_gene: TRBV10-1; d_gene: TRBD2; j_gene: TRBJ2-7; CDR3aa: CASSNSGGAYEQYF; CDR3nt: TGCGCCAGCAGTAATAGCGGGGGGGCGTACGAGCAGTACTTC
abundance: NA; v_gene: TRBV6-4; d_gene: TRBD1; j_gene: TRBJ1-2; CDR3aa: CASSEQQGQGYGYTF; CDR3nt: TGTGCCAGCAGTGAACAACAGGGGCAGGGCTATGGCTACACCTTC
abundance: NA; v_gene: TRBV7-6; d_gene: NA; j_gene: TRBJ1-1; CDR3aa: CASSLAHSRTEAFF; CDR3nt: TGTGCCAGCAGCTTAGCGCACTCCCGGACTGAAGCTTTCTTT
abundance: NA; v_gene: TRBV24-1; d_gene: TRBD2; j_gene: TRBJ2-2; CDR3aa: CATSDSGLAATGELFF; CDR3nt: TGTGCCACCAGTGATTCGGGACTAGCAGCCACCGGGGAGCTGTTTTTT
abundance: NA; v_gene: TRBV28; d_gene: TRBD1; j_gene: TRBJ1-5; CDR3aa: CASRPQGRVDNQPQHF; CDR3nt: TGTGCCAGCAGGCCACAGGGGAGGGTAGACAATCAGCCCCAGCATTTT
abundance: few; v_gene: TRBV20-1; d_gene: NA; j_gene: TRBJ1-1; CDR3aa: CSASSGVVTEAFF; CDR3nt: TGCAGTGCTAGTTCGGGGGTCGTCACTGAAGCTTTCTTT
abundance: NA; v_gene: TRBV20-1; d_gene: NA; j_gene: TRBJ1-6; CDR3aa: CSARPTSSYNSPLHF; CDR3nt: TGCAGTGCTAGACCCACGAGCTCCTATAATTCACCCCTCCACTTT
abundance: NA; v_gene: TRBV28; d_gene: TRBD1; j_gene: TRBJ1-5; CDR3aa: CASSFFGRGRGNQPQHF; CDR3nt: TGTGCCAGCAGTTTTTTCGGCAGGGGGCGCGGCAATCAGCCCCAGCATTTT
abundance: once; v_gene: TRBV6-1; d_gene: NA; j_gene: TRBJ1-5; CDR3aa: CASSEAGGRANQPQHF; CDR3nt: TGTGCCAGCAGTGAAGCAGGAGGCAGGGCTAATCAGCCCCAGCATTTT
abundance: few; v_gene: TRBV11-2; d_gene: NA; j_gene: TRBJ1-1; CDR3aa: CASSLAQWNTEAFF; CDR3nt: TGTGCCAGCAGCTTAGCCCAATGGAACACTGAAGCTTTCTTT